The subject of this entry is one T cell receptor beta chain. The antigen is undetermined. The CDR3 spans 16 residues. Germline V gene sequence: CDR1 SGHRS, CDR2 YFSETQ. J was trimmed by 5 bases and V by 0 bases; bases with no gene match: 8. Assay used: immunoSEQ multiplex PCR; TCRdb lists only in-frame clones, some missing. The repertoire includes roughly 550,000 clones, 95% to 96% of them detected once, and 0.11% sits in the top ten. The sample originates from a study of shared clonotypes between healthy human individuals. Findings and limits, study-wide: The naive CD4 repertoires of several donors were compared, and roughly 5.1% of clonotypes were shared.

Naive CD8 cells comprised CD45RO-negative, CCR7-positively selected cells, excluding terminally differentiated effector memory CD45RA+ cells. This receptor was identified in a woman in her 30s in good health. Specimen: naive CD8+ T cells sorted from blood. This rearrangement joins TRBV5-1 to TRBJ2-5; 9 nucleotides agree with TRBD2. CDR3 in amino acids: CASSLAGGRASETQYF. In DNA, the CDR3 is TGCGCCAGCAGCTTGGCGGGCGGGAGGGCCTCGGAGACCCAGTACTTC.